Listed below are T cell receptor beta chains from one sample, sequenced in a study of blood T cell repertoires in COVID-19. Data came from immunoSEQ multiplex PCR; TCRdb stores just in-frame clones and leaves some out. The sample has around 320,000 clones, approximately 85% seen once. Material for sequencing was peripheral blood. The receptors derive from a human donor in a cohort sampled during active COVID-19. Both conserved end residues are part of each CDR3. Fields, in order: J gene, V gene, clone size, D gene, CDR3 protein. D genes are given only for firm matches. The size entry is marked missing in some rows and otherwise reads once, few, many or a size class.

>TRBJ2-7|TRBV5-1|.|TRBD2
CASSPRLAGAPQYF
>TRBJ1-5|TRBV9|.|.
CASSVEAGWNQPQHF
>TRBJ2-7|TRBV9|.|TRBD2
CASSSGGASYEQYF
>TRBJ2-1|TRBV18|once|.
CASSPPGAHNEQFF
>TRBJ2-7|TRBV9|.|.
CASSDLASSYEQYF
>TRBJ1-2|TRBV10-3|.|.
CAIRKDRSPDGYTF
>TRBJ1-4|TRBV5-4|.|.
CASSSGVPNEKLFF
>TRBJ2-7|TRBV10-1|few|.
CASLAPSEQYF
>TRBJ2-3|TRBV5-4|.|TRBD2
CASSLAAGGTDTQYF
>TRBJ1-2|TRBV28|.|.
CASSYRSGYTF
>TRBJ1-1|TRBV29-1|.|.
CSVGGYATEAFF
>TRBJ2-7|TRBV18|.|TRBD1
CASSPSRDSAYEQYF
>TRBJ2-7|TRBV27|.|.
CASSLSRAGAYEQYF
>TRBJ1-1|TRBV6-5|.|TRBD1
CASIIGQGSSEAFF
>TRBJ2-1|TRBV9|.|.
CASSVVGGQNPNNEQFF
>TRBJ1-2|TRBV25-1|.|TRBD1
CASSASPGQGAGYYGYTF
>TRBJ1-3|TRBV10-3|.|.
CAISGAHSGNTIYF
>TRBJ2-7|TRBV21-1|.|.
CASSTLSGTGPVYEQYF
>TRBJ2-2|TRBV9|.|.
CASSPHSVVNTGELFF